The 23 T cell receptor beta chains below all came from one sample that was sequenced in a study of blood T cell repertoires in COVID-19. Using immunoSEQ multiplex PCR, the repertoire was profiled, and TCRdb retains in-frame clones only, with some absent. Altogether approximately 180,000 clones are present, 87% being singletons, with the ten largest covering 0.95% to 1.5%. The sequenced sample was PBMCs or T cells enriched from blood (not recorded which). These receptors were collected from a human donor with acute COVID-19. The donor label of this sample is uncertain.

The chain uses TRBV5-4 and TRBJ1-2; weak D call: TRBD1 (5 bases). Germline V CDR1 and CDR2: SGHNT, YYREEE (reference sequence). Trimming shortened V by 5 bases and J by 3 bases, and 11 bases separated the two germline ends. The CDR3 loop spans 13 amino acids. Written as DNA, the CDR3 is TGTGCCAGCAGGTTGAAGGGGTACTATGGCTACACCTTC. Protein sequence: CASRLKGYYGYTF.

V usage is TRBV15 and J usage is TRBJ1-4, with unresolved D. The V gene's germline CDR1 is LNHNV and CDR2 YYDKDF (reference sequence). There are 18 residues in the CDR3. Trimming removed 0 bases from V and 3 bases from J, with 17 bases in between. The CDR3 here is CATSRERRLQTANEKLFF. For the CDR3, the DNA is TGTGCCACCAGCAGAGAGAGGAGGTTACAGACGGCTAATGAAAAACTGTTTTTT.

V gene TRBV24-1 combines with J gene TRBJ2-3; 9 bases are a match to TRBD1. The V gene end was trimmed by 3 bases and the J gene end by 5 bases; junction bases not matched to a gene: 8. CDR3 size: 16 residues. The germline V gene has CDR1 KGHDR and CDR2 SFDVKD. The CDR3 bases are TGTGCCACCAGTGATCAAACAGGGGGCTCGGTAGATACGCAGTATTTT. It codes for CATSDQTGGSVDTQYF.

The V and J genes are TRBV27 and TRBJ1-5, with 9 nucleotides matching TRBD1. The CDR3 loop spans 12 amino acids. The trim removed 6 bases at V and 7 bases at J, leaving 1 base unmatched. The V gene's germline CDR1 is MNHEY and CDR2 SMNVEV (reference sequence). The CDR3 spells CASRGQGQPQHF. The CDR3 nucleotides are TGTGCCAGCAGGGGACAGGGACAGCCCCAGCATTTT.

The gene calls are TRBV7-9 and TRBJ1-4; 7 nucleotides agree with TRBD1. CDR3 length: 16 residues. With V trimmed by 6 bases and J by 6 bases, 13 bases remained unmatched. Germline CDR1 is SEHNR and CDR2 is FQNEAQ (reference sequence). CDR3 loop: CASSPTYRGRYEKLFF. The CDR3 region has the DNA TGTGCCAGCAGTCCCACATACAGGGGACGGTATGAAAAACTGTTTTTT.

This clone was observed a few times. This chain connects TRBV6-2 or TRBV6-3 to TRBJ1-2; D perhaps matches TRBD1 (6 bases). The germline CDR1 and CDR2 sequences are MNHEY and SVGEGT. V lost 6 bases to trimming and J lost 6 bases, with 11 bases between them. The CDR3 has 12 amino acids. CDR3 sequence reads: CASSQGFHGYTF. The CDR3 nucleotides are TGTGCCAGCAGCCAGGGGTTCCATGGCTACACCTTC.

V gene TRBV5-1 combines with J gene TRBJ2-2, with 11 positions matching TRBD1. Germline assignment: CDR1 SGHRS and CDR2 YFSETQ. Trimming at V came to 2 bases and at J to 6 bases, leaving 6 bases not matched to a gene. This CDR3 spans 16 amino acids. CDR3 nucleotide sequence: TGCGCCAGCAGCTTCGGACAGGGGGCGAGCGCCGGGGAGCTGTTTTTT. This translates into CASSFGQGASAGELFF.

The chain recombines TRBV13 with TRBJ2-7; the D is unclear. The germline V gene has CDR1 PRHDT and CDR2 FYEKMQ (reference sequence). This CDR3 is built from 15 residues. V was trimmed by 0 bases and J by 3 bases, leaving 12 bases between them. The CDR3 loop reads CASSLGGSSYYEQYF. Here the CDR3 DNA reads TGTGCCAGCAGCTTAGGGGGCAGCTCCTACTACGAGCAGTACTTC.

This clone was recorded only once. V gene TRBV5-1 combines with J gene TRBJ2-7; a weak D match, TRBD1 (6 bases). Germline V gene sequence: CDR1 SGHRS, CDR2 YFSETQ. Trimming shortened V by 3 bases and J by 5 bases, and 15 bases separated the two germline ends. The CDR3 totals 14 residues. The CDR3 here is CASSWEQGSHEQYF. CDR3 nucleotide sequence: TGCGCCAGCAGCTGGGAACAGGGATCCCACGAGCAGTACTTC.

CDR3 sequence (DNA): TGTGCCAGCAGTGACAGCTATGGCTACACCTTC. It encodes CASSDSYGYTF. The V gene is TRBV2, the J gene TRBJ1-2; D not resolved. Trimming removed 3 bases from V and 4 bases from J, with 3 bases in between. This CDR3 spans 11 amino acids. Per germline, CDR1 SNHLY and CDR2 FYNNEI.

The gene calls are TRBV18 and TRBJ2-2, with 9 nucleotides matching TRBD2. The CDR3 covers 16 residues. With 2 bases clipped from V and 3 bases from J, the junction kept 4 bases outside the gene matches. Germline CDR1 and CDR2: KGHSH and LQKENI. CDR3 in amino acids: CASSPTTSGYTGELFF. The CDR3 DNA sequence: TGTGCCAGCTCACCAACGACTAGCGGTTACACCGGGGAGCTGTTTTTT.

The J gene is TRBJ2-7, the V gene TRBV24-1; TRBD1 matches 7 bases. Per the germline V gene, CDR1 is KGHDR and CDR2 is SFDVKD. This CDR3 is 19 amino acids long. Unmatched junction bases numbered 21, after V lost 2 bases and J lost 6 bases. The CDR3 DNA reads TGTGCCACCAGTGATTCCCTCAGAAGGGCCACTGAGGGGGCCTTCGAGCAGTACTTC. Translated: CATSDSLRRATEGAFEQYF.

The chain employs TRBV25-1 and TRBJ2-7; the match to TRBD1 covers 8 bases. CDR3 size: 14 residues. CDR1 and CDR2 (germline): MGHDK, SYGVNS. V dropped 5 bases and J dropped 6; count of bases not matched to a gene: 9. CDR3 loop: CASSPWDRNTEQYF. In nucleotides, the CDR3 is TGTGCCAGCAGTCCATGGGACAGGAACACCGAGCAGTACTTC.

The chain carries TRBV10-3 and TRBJ2-7, with 15 bases identical to TRBD2. V was pared by 10 bases and J by 7 bases, with 8 bases of the junction left unmatched. The CDR3 covers 14 residues. Germline-derived CDR1 and CDR2 are ENHRY and SYGVKD. This chain's CDR3 is CATKGLAGGREQYF. CDR3 DNA: TGTGCCACTAAAGGACTAGCGGGGGGGCGGGAGCAGTACTTC.

This clone came up once. The chain employs TRBV3-1 (or the pseudogene TRBV3-2) and TRBJ1-5; D is unresolved. Trimming cost V 0 bases and J 0 bases, with 9 bases left between them. This CDR3 comprises 16 residues. Germline V lookup: CDR1 LGHDT, CDR2 YNNKEL (reference sequence). This chain's CDR3 is CASSQDSEYSNQPQHF. Written as DNA, the CDR3 is TGTGCCAGCAGCCAAGACAGCGAATATAGCAATCAGCCCCAGCATTTT.

The chain uses TRBV4-1 and TRBJ2-7; the match to TRBD1 covers 7 bases. The V and J ends lost 3 bases and 0 bases, in that order; junction bases with no gene match: 5. The germline gives CDR1 MGHRA, CDR2 YSYEKL. The CDR3 consists of 15 residues. The CDR3 DNA reads TGCGCCAGCAGCCACACCCGGGACAGCTCCTACGAGCAGTACTTC. It translates to CASSHTRDSSYEQYF.

The chain combines TRBV19 with TRBJ1-1, with 8 bases matching TRBD1. Losses at the gene ends were 4 bases for V and 7 bases for J; bases not matched to a gene: 8. Germline assignment: CDR1 LNHDA and CDR2 SQIVND (reference sequence). CDR3 size: 14 residues. DNA for the CDR3: TGTGCCAGTAGTACAGGGGGCGCCTACAATGAAGCTTTCTTT. Its protein product is CASSTGGAYNEAFF.

The chain recombines TRBV5-1 with TRBJ2-7; 8 bases are shared with TRBD1. Losses at the gene ends were 3 bases for V and 6 bases for J; bases not matched to a gene: 8. CDR1 is SGHRS, CDR2 YFSETQ, per germline. The CDR3 runs 14 residues. The CDR3 reads CASSSDRVVGEQYF. The CDR3 DNA reads as TGCGCCAGCAGCTCGGACAGGGTAGTCGGCGAGCAGTACTTC.

This chain uses TRBV29-1 with TRBJ2-7, with D hard to call. Trimming stripped 4 bases from V and 0 bases from J, with 10 bases between. The CDR3 is 13 residues long. The germline gives CDR1 SQVTM, CDR2 ANQGSEA. DNA for the CDR3: TGCAGCGTTGGTTTGGCCAGCTCCTACGAGCAGTACTTC. This sequence encodes CSVGLASSYEQYF.

The genes are TRBV3-1 (or the pseudogene TRBV3-2) and TRBJ1-4; D gene ambiguous. The length of the CDR3 is 12 residues. Germline lookup yields CDR1 LGHDT and CDR2 YNNKEL (reference sequence). V lost 4 bases, J lost 8 bases, and 8 bases lay in between. This CDR3 is CASSRSGEKLFF. In nucleotides, the CDR3 is TGTGCCAGCAGCCGTTCGGGGGAAAAACTGTTTTTT.

V usage is TRBV11-2 and J usage is TRBJ2-7; perhaps TRBD2 as D (6 bases). V was cut by 4 bases and J by 2 bases, with 6 bases left in between. Germline CDR1 SGHAT, CDR2 FQNNGV. The CDR3 covers 12 residues. CDR3 sequence: CASSSGAYEQYF. CDR3 coding DNA: TGTGCCAGCAGCTCGGGGGCCTACGAGCAGTACTTC.

A few counts support this clone. V is TRBV4-1 and J is TRBJ2-2; tentative D call: TRBD2 (6 bases). In germline, CDR1 is MGHRA, CDR2 YSYEKL. The CDR3 contains 15 residues. V was shortened by 4 bases and J by 7 bases, with 16 bases between the two germline ends. DNA of the CDR3: TGCGCCAGCAGCCCGCGGGGACGGCTCGGCGGGGAGCTGTTTTTT. Its protein is CASSPRGRLGGELFF.

The gene calls are TRBV29-1 and TRBJ1-1; TRBD1 agrees at 7 bases. Germline V gives CDR1 SQVTM, CDR2 ANQGSEA. The CDR3 length is 12 residues. With 6 bases clipped from V and 3 bases from J, the junction kept 4 bases outside the gene matches. The CDR3 DNA is TGCAGCGTCGAGGGACAGCACACTGAAGCTTTCTTT. Translation: CSVEGQHTEAFF.